This TCR beta chain emerged from a study of human T cells and chemical hapten exposure. The overall study: Across the whole study, which lasted 20 to 30 weeks, patients were given diphenylcyclopropenone on the scalp once a week. Whole-study findings and limits: It should be noted that donors had alopecia, so their immune response may differ from healthy people's.

Only a few counts were recorded for this clonotype. What it binds is unknown. The time point here: pre-sensitization, week 0. The treatment: therapeutic diphenylcyclopropenone sensitization with weekly scalp DPC. Blood draws came first, before each patch test. Alopecia patients deemed DPC-suitable, aged 18 to 70, excluding pregnancy. This CDR3 is 13 amino acids long. V was trimmed by 5 bases and J by 3 bases, leaving 13 bases between them. The germline V gene has CDR1 DFQATT and CDR2 SNEGSKA (reference sequence). TCRdb analysed the RACE reads with MiXCR anew, one entry per CDR3 protein. The top ten hold over 7% of the sample, which has around 330,000 distinct CDR3 sequences, around 5.5% seen once.

Sequencing used whole blood, obtained in connection with sensitization to the hapten diphenylcyclopropenone (DPC). This rearrangement joins TRBV20-1 to TRBJ1-1, with D tentatively TRBD1 (5 bases). The source of this sequence is a woman under 30 with alopecia areata. Some clones in this sample may be carry-over from other donors' samples. The CDR3 DNA follows: TGCAGTGCTCGGGACTCTGGCTACACTGAAGCTTTCTTT. Translated: CSARDSGYTEAFF.